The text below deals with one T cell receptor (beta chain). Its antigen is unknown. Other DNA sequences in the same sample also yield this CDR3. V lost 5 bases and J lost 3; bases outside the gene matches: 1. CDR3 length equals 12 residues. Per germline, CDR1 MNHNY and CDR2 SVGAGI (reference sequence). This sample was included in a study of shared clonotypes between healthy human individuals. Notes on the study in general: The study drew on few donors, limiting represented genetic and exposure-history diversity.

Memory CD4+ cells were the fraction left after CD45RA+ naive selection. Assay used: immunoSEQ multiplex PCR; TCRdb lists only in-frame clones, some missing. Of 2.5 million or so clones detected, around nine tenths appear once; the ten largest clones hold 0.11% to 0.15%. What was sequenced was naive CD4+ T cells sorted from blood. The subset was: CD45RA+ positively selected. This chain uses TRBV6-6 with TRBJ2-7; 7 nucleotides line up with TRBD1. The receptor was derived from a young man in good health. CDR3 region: CASSRQGYEQYF. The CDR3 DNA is TGTGCCAGCAGTCGACAGGGCTACGAGCAGTACTTC.